The clone carrying this T cell receptor (beta chain) was seen a handful of times. Its target is unknown. Retrospectively chosen non-transplant comparators had other cancers and at least five gastrointestinal samples, without known gastrointestinal disease. The data were taken from a study of tissue T cells after allogeneic stem cell transplantation. Assay used: immunoSEQ multiplex PCR; TCRdb lists only in-frame clones, some missing. This repertoire shows fewer than 30,000 clones, 73% found once; its top ten account for less than 8.5%. V lost 1 base and J lost 3, with 15 bases in between. The CDR3 extends over 17 amino acids. From germline, CDR1 is LGHNA and CDR2 YSLEER. Points from the study as a whole: This small cohort was clinically heterogeneous, and sampling depth was a limitation.

This TCR derives from a female donor aged 60 or older with lung cancer. This specimen was tissue from the ileum, taken at autopsy. The chain recombines TRBV4-3 with TRBJ1-4; D remains unclear. This chain's CDR3 is CASSQGQSSSANEKLFF. The DNA for the CDR3 is TGCGCCAGCAGCCAAGGGCAGAGCTCCAGTGCTAATGAAAAACTGTTTTTT.